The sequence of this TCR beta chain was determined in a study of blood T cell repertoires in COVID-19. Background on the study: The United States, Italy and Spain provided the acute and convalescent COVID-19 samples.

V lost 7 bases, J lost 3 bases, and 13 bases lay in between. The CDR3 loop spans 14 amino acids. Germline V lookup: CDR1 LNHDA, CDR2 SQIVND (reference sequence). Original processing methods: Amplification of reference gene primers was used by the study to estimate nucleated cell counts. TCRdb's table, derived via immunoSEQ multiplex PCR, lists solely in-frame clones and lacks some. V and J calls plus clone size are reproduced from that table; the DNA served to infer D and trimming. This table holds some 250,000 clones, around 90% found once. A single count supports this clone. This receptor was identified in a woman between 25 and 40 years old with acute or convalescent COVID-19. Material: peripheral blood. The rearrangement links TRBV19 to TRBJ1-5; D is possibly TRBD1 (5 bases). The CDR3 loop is CASKVREPNQPQHF. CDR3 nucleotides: TGTGCCAGTAAGGTCAGGGAACCCAATCAGCCCCAGCATTTT.